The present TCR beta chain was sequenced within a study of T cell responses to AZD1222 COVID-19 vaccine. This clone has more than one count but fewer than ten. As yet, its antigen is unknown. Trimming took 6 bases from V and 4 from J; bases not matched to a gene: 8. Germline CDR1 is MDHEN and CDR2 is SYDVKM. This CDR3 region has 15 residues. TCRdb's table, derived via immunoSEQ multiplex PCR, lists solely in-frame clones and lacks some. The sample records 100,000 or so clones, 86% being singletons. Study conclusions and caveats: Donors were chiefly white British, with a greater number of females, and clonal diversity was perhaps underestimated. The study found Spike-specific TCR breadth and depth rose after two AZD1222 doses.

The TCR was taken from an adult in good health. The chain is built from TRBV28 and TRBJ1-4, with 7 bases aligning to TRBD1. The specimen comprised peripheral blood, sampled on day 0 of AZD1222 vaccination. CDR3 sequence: CASREAGQLNEKLFF. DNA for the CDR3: TGTGCCAGCAGGGAGGCGGGACAGCTTAATGAAAAACTGTTTTTT.